This entry lists 25 T cell receptor beta chains sequenced from one sample in a study of OX40 agonist ivuxolimab in advanced cancers. Libraries were prepared by immunoSEQ multiplex PCR; TCRdb keeps only in-frame clonotypes and omits some of them. This sample has 5,000 to 6,500 clones, with about 70% found just once. The sample consisted of CD4+ or CD8+ T cells sorted from blood, taken in a trial of the OX40 agonist ivuxolimab. The receptors were sampled from an adult with an advanced solid tumor such as melanoma, head and neck, liver or kidney cancer.

This rearrangement joins TRBV7-2 to TRBJ1-1; D unclear. The germline gives CDR1 SGHTA, CDR2 FQGNSA. Trimming took off 7 bases at V and 1 base at J, with 13 bases between the two ends. The CDR3 has 14 residues. The CDR3 sequence is CASMPWWENTEAFF. In DNA, the CDR3 is TGTGCCAGCATGCCCTGGTGGGAGAACACTGAAGCTTTCTTT.

CDR3 protein: CASSTTGKPNTEAFF. The CDR3 region has the DNA TGTGCCAGTAGTACAACAGGGAAACCGAACACTGAAGCTTTCTTT. The chain couples TRBV19 to TRBJ1-1; perhaps TRBD1 as D (6 bases). Trimming pared 4 bases from V and 1 base from J, leaving 13 bases between. The germline V gene has CDR1 LNHDA and CDR2 SQIVND (reference sequence). This CDR3 contains 15 residues.

The chain uses TRBV10-2 and TRBJ2-1; D remains unclear. With 7 bases removed from V and 7 bases from J, the gap between germline ends came to 14 bases. Per the germline V gene, CDR1 is WSHSY and CDR2 is SAAADI. The length of the CDR3 is 13 residues. CDR3 sequence: CASTKSDPNEQFF. The CDR3 nucleotides read TGCGCCAGCACCAAATCAGATCCTAATGAGCAGTTCTTC.

The table lists this clone with a count of one. The V and J genes are TRBV30 and TRBJ2-1; D gene ambiguous. Between the trimmed V and J ends, which lost 4 bases and 4 bases, there was a span of 20 bases. The CDR3 has 16 amino acids. The V gene's germline CDR1 is GTSNPN and CDR2 SVGIG (reference sequence). The CDR3 sequence: CAWNRGSNDWYNEQFF. The CDR3, as DNA: TGTGCCTGGAATCGAGGCAGCAACGATTGGTACAATGAGCAGTTCTTC.

This clone was detected once. This chain links TRBV27 with TRBJ2-7; weak D call: TRBD2 (5 bases). CDR3 size: 15 residues. Trimming took 3 bases from V and 4 from J, leaving 16 bases between them. Germline V gene sequence: CDR1 MNHEY, CDR2 SMNVEV (reference sequence). CDR3 sequence reads: CASSLKRPGGYEQYF. CDR3 bases: TGTGCCAGCAGTTTGAAGCGGCCAGGAGGTTACGAGCAGTACTTC.

This sequence joins TRBV7-2 and TRBJ2-5; perhaps D is TRBD1 or TRBD2 (5 bases each). The germline gives CDR1 SGHTA, CDR2 FQGNSA. Trimming pared 5 bases from V and 9 bases from J, leaving 13 bases between. There are 12 residues in the CDR3. CDR3: CASSANTGPQYF. The CDR3 DNA follows: TGTGCCAGCAGCGCGAATACGGGGCCCCAGTACTTC.

V and J are TRBV7-9 and TRBJ2-7; D not resolved. CDR3 size: 12 residues. Germline lookup yields CDR1 SEHNR and CDR2 FQNEAQ (reference sequence). The V gene lost 4 bases and the J gene lost 2 bases, with 6 bases spanning the gap. The CDR3 protein is CASSWIAYEQYF. DNA for the CDR3: TGTGCCAGCAGCTGGATAGCCTACGAGCAGTACTTC.

This rearrangement joins TRBV9 to TRBJ1-2; 9 bases fit TRBD1. V shed 4 bases and J 3 bases; nucleotides not matched to a gene: 7. The CDR3 contains 15 residues. The germline CDR1 and CDR2 sequences are SGDLS and YYNGEE. CDR3 region: CASSTTGTGHYGYTF. The CDR3 bases are TGTGCCAGCAGCACTACCGGGACAGGGCACTATGGCTACACCTTC.

The rearrangement joins TRBV19 to TRBJ2-1; 8 nucleotides match TRBD1. V lost 4 bases to trimming and J lost 5 bases; unmatched junction nucleotides: 1. Germline CDR1 LNHDA, CDR2 SQIVND (reference sequence). The CDR3 spans 13 residues. The CDR3 loop reads CASSRDRNNEQFF. The CDR3 DNA reads TGTGCCAGTAGTAGGGACAGGAACAATGAGCAGTTCTTC.

The chain has TRBV7-9 and TRBJ2-5; 7 bases map to TRBD1. J gave up 4 bases and V 1 base, and 3 bases lay outside the gene matches. The CDR3 spans 14 residues. CDR1 and CDR2 (germline): SEHNR, FQNEAQ (reference sequence). CDR3 in amino acids: CASSLGGGPETQYF. CDR3 DNA: TGTGCCAGCAGCTTAGGAGGGGGCCCAGAGACCCAGTACTTC. The full variable domain, rest sourced from reference TRBV7-9 and TRBJ2-5, is DTGVSQNPRHKITKRGQNVTFRCDPISEHNRLYWYRQTLGQGPEFLTYFQNEAQLEKSRLLSDRFSAERPKGSFSTLEIQRTEQGDSAMYLCASSLGGGPETQYFGPGTRLLVL.

J is TRBJ2-7 and V is TRBV7-9; D possibly corresponds to TRBD2 (6 bases). Germline-derived CDR1 and CDR2 are SEHNR and FQNEAQ (reference sequence). V was pared by 5 bases and J by 3 bases, with 11 bases between. The CDR3 spans 13 residues. The CDR3 region is CASSAGGYYEQYF. For the CDR3, the DNA is TGTGCCAGCAGCGCTGGGGGGTACTACGAGCAGTACTTC. Full variable domain (missing parts from reference TRBV7-9 and TRBJ2-7): DTGVSQNPRHKITKRGQNVTFRCDPISEHNRLYWYRQTLGQGPEFLTYFQNEAQLEKSRLLSDRFSAERPKGSFSTLEIQRTEQGDSAMYLCASSAGGYYEQYFGPGTRLTVT.

The chain employs TRBV2 and TRBJ2-7; tentatively, D is TRBD2 (6 bases). V was shortened by 11 bases and J by 3 bases, with 20 bases between the two germline ends. The CDR3 runs to 14 residues. Per germline, CDR1 SNHLY and CDR2 FYNNEI. The CDR3 is CAQSPSDRHYEQYF. The CDR3 nucleotides read TGTGCCCAGAGCCCTAGCGACCGTCACTACGAGCAGTACTTC. Filled out from reference TRBV2 and TRBJ2-7, the complete variable domain reads EPEVTQTPSHQVTQMGQEVILRCVPISNHLYFYWYRQILGQKVEFLVSFYNNEISEKSEIFDDQFSVERPDGSNFTLKIRSTKLEDSAMYFCAQSPSDRHYEQYFGPGTRLTVT.

This clone showed up just a few times. A read error likely explains this, since a far larger clone differs by one base. V is TRBV7-2 and J is TRBJ2-7; 12 bases align to TRBD2. V trimming: 8 bases; J trimming: 2 bases; junction bases outside the gene matches: 1. CDR3 length equals 13 residues. The germline V gene has CDR1 SGHTA and CDR2 FQGNSA. Written as DNA, the CDR3 is TGTGCCAGCGCTAGCGGGGGGGCCTACGAGCAGTACTTC. Amino acids: CASASGGAYEQYF.

The rearrangement joins TRBV9 to TRBJ1-3, with D possibly TRBD1 on 6 matching bases. Germline assignment: CDR1 SGDLS and CDR2 YYNGEE. The CDR3 is made up of 18 amino acids. Trimming cost V 3 bases and J 0 bases, with 19 bases left between them. CDR3 amino acids: CASSASTGKGASGNTIYF. The CDR3 bases are TGTGCCAGCAGCGCTTCGACAGGCAAAGGGGCCTCTGGAAACACCATATATTTT.

This clone was picked up a small number of times. The rearrangement joins TRBV9 to TRBJ2-7, with a possible D match to TRBD2 (6 bases). Trimming removed 2 bases at V and 0 bases at J, with 15 bases between. The CDR3 runs to 16 residues. The germline CDR1 and CDR2 sequences are SGDLS and YYNGEE. For the CDR3, the DNA is TGTGCCAGCAGCGTTAACCGGGACGGGAGCTCCTACGAGCAGTACTTC. Its protein is CASSVNRDGSSYEQYF.

This clone appeared many times. The V call is TRBV11-2, the J call TRBJ2-7, with D unclear. CDR1 SGHAT and CDR2 FQNNGV come from the germline V gene. V was trimmed by 0 bases and J by 2 bases, leaving 8 bases between them. This CDR3 comprises 14 residues. The CDR3 coding sequence is TGTGCCAGCAGCTTAGATCAGGCGGCCTACGAGCAGTACTTC. It specifies CASSLDQAAYEQYF.

The V gene is TRBV5-4, the J gene TRBJ2-2, with D possibly matching TRBD2 (6 bases). The CDR3 sequence is 16 residues long. Germline V CDR1 and CDR2: SGHNT, YYREEE (reference sequence). Trimming removed 4 bases from V and 6 bases from J, with 19 bases in between. The CDR3 region is CASSPPGLGGAGELFF. The CDR3, as DNA: TGTGCCAGCAGCCCGCCGGGACTCGGAGGGGCCGGGGAGCTGTTTTTT.

About this clone: This same CDR3 is encoded by further DNA sequences in the sample. This rearrangement joins TRBV5-1 to TRBJ2-1; D remains unclear. In germline, CDR1 is SGHRS, CDR2 YFSETQ. CDR3 length: 12 amino acids. V was pared by 1 base and J by 6 bases, with 5 bases between. CDR3 sequence reads: CASSLRPNEQFF. CDR3 nucleotide sequence: TGCGCCAGCAGCTTGCGGCCCAATGAGCAGTTCTTC. Supplemented by reference TRBV5-1 and TRBJ2-1, the full variable domain reads KAGVTQTPRYLIKTRGQQVTLSCSPISGHRSVSWYQQTPGQGLQFLFEYFSETQRNKGNFPGRFSGRQFSNSRSEMNVSTLELGDSALYLCASSLRPNEQFFGPGTRLTVL.

In this sample, this clone turned up once. The J gene is TRBJ1-2, the V gene TRBV27, with 12 bases identical to TRBD1. The germline V gene has CDR1 MNHEY and CDR2 SMNVEV (reference sequence). This CDR3 contains 15 residues. V was pared by 5 bases and J by 7 bases, with 8 bases of the junction left unmatched. The CDR3 sequence: CASSPSGQGAAGYTF. The DNA of the CDR3 is TGTGCCAGCAGTCCGTCGGGACAGGGGGCGGCTGGCTACACCTTC.

This CDR3 is CASSDAGGTDTQYF. The CDR3 DNA reads TGTGCCAGCAGTGACGCGGGAGGCACAGATACGCAGTATTTT. The V and J genes are TRBV6-4 and TRBJ2-3; 7 positions match TRBD2. Looked up from germline, CDR1 is MRHNA and CDR2 is SNTAGT. The J segment lost 1 base and the V segment lost 2 bases, leaving 0 bases of the junction unmatched. CDR3 length: 14 amino acids.

The chain joins TRBV29-1 to TRBJ2-2, with TRBD2 identical over 7 bases. V shed 2 bases, J shed 0 bases, and the junction held 3 bases outside the gene matches. The CDR3 has 15 residues. Germline V CDR1 and CDR2: SQVTM, ANQGSEA. DNA for the CDR3: TGCAGCGTTGAACTGGGAGGGGCGAACACCGGGGAGCTGTTTTTT. Its translation: CSVELGGANTGELFF.

The V and J genes are TRBV6-6 and TRBJ1-6; D is undetermined. This CDR3 region has 16 residues. Germline-derived CDR1 and CDR2 are MNHNY and SVGAGI (reference sequence). V was shortened by 5 bases and J by 4 bases, with 15 bases between the two germline ends. CDR3 nucleotide sequence: TGTGCCAGCAGTACTCCTGGGAGGGTATATAATTCACCCCTCCACTTT. It is translated as CASSTPGRVYNSPLHF.

The rearrangement joins TRBV21-1 to TRBJ1-2; no check of the table's D call, TRBD1, against the DNA was made. TRBV21-1 is deemed a pseudogene. The CDR3 extends over 20 amino acids. For the CDR3, the DNA is TGTGCCAGCAGCAAAGTAGGGCCTTCGGTGACAGGGTCTGCCAACTATGGCTACACCTTC. Translated, it gives CASSKVGPSVTGSANYGYTF.

The chain carries TRBV5-5 and TRBJ1-2; a weak D match, TRBD1 (6 bases). V dropped 2 bases and J dropped 7 bases, with 21 bases sitting between them. CDR3 size: 16 residues. Germline V CDR1 and CDR2: SGHKS, YYEKEE (reference sequence). CDR3 bases: TGTGCCAGCAGCTTTTTAGTTGTCCCAGGGGAGAGTGGCTACACCTTC. Its translation is CASSFLVVPGESGYTF.

The chain is built from TRBV5-1 and TRBJ1-4; perhaps TRBD1 as D (5 bases). Trimming cost V 0 bases and J 6 bases, with 9 bases left between them. This CDR3 contains 14 residues. From germline, CDR1 is SGHRS and CDR2 YFSETQ. CDR3 bases: TGCGCCAGCAGCTTGGGTTGGGGCGATGAAAAACTGTTTTTT. Translating it yields CASSLGWGDEKLFF. Based on the CDR3 plus reference TRBV5-1 and TRBJ1-4, the full variable domain is KAGVTQTPRYLIKTRGQQVTLSCSPISGHRSVSWYQQTPGQGLQFLFEYFSETQRNKGNFPGRFSGRQFSNSRSEMNVSTLELGDSALYLCASSLGWGDEKLFFGSGTQLSVL.